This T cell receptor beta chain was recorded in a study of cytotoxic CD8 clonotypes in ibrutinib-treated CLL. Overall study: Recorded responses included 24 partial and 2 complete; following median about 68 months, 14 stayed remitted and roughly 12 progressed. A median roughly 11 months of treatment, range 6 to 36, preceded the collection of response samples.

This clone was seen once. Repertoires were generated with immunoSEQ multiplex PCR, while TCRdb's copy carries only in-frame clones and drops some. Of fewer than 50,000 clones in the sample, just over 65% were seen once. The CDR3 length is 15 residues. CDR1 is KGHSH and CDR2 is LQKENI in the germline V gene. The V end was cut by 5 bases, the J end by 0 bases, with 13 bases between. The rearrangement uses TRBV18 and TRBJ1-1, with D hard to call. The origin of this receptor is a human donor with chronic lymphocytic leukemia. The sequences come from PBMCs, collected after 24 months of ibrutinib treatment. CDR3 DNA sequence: TGTGCCAGCTCAGGAACGAGGACGGTGAACACTGAAGCTTTCTTT. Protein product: CASSGTRTVNTEAFF.